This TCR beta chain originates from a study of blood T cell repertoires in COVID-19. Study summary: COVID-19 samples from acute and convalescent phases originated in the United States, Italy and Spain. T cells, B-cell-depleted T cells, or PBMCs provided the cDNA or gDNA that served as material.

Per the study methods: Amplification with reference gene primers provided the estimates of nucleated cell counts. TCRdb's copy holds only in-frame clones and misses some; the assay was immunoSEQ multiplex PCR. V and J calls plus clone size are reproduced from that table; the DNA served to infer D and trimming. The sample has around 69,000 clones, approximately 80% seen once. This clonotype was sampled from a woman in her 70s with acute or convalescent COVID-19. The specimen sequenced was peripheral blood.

The CDR3 DNA reads as TGTGCCATCGGGGACTCCGCGATACGAGAGACCCAGTACTTC. It specifies CAIGDSAIRETQYF. The chain uses TRBV7-9 and TRBJ2-5, with TRBD2 as a possible D gene (6 bases). Trimming took 10 bases from V and 4 from J, leaving 19 bases between them. CDR3 length equals 14 residues. Per the germline V gene, CDR1 is SEHNR and CDR2 is FQNEAQ (reference sequence).